Listed below are T cell receptor beta chains from one sample, sequenced in a study of shared clonotypes between healthy human individuals. Some clones are missing from TCRdb's copy, which holds only in-frame ones; the method was immunoSEQ multiplex PCR. The table shows 1,400,000 or so clones, with less than 99% occurring only once. Sequences were obtained from naive CD4+ T cells sorted from blood. The receptors derive from a man under 40 in good health. Both conserved end residues are part of each CDR3. Each record gives: V gene, J gene, clone size, D gene, CDR3 DNA, CDR3 protein. A D gene is named only where the DNA matches it firmly. Size tells how often a clone was seen (once, few, many) or the class of an expanded clone, and some rows leave it out.

v_gene: TRBV20-1; j_gene: TRBJ2-7; abundance: .; d_gene: .; CDR3nt: TGCAGTGCTGAGGACGGCTACGAGCAGTACTTC; CDR3aa: CSAEDGYEQYF
v_gene: TRBV28; j_gene: TRBJ1-2; abundance: .; d_gene: TRBD1; CDR3nt: TGTGCCAGCAGTTGGGTACAGGGGAGGGATGGCTACACCTTC; CDR3aa: CASSWVQGRDGYTF
v_gene: TRBV27; j_gene: TRBJ1-1; abundance: .; d_gene: TRBD1; CDR3nt: TGTGCCAGCAGTTTAGCCCCCCGGGACAGGACCCCCACTGAAGCTTTCTTT; CDR3aa: CASSLAPRDRTPTEAFF
v_gene: TRBV10-3; j_gene: TRBJ2-7; abundance: .; d_gene: .; CDR3nt: TGTGCCATCAGTGGAGGATCCGGGGTTACTTACGAGCAGTACTTC; CDR3aa: CAISGGSGVTYEQYF
v_gene: TRBV5-4; j_gene: TRBJ2-2; abundance: .; d_gene: .; CDR3nt: TGTGCCGGGCAAAGGGGAGCCACCGGGGAGCTGTTTTTT; CDR3aa: CAGQRGATGELFF
v_gene: TRBV25-1; j_gene: TRBJ1-4; abundance: once; d_gene: .; CDR3nt: TGTGCCAGCAGTGAGGAGGTAGGGGGGAGATATGAAAAACTGTTTTTT; CDR3aa: CASSEEVGGRYEKLFF
v_gene: TRBV5-6; j_gene: TRBJ2-2; abundance: .; d_gene: TRBD2; CDR3nt: TGTGCCAGCAAACAGGGACTAGCGGGAGTCGGGGCCACCGGGGAGCTGTTTTTT; CDR3aa: CASKQGLAGVGATGELFF
v_gene: TRBV6-4; j_gene: TRBJ1-1; abundance: .; d_gene: .; CDR3nt: TGTGCCAGCAGTGAAACCCGGGATGCTGAAGCTTTCTTT; CDR3aa: CASSETRDAEAFF
v_gene: TRBV9; j_gene: TRBJ2-2; abundance: .; d_gene: .; CDR3nt: TGTGCCAGCAGCGTGGCCGGGACCCAAAACACCGGGGAGCTGTTTTTT; CDR3aa: CASSVAGTQNTGELFF
v_gene: TRBV9; j_gene: TRBJ2-7; abundance: .; d_gene: .; CDR3nt: TGTGCCAGCAGCGTAGGTCCAGGGTCTCTCTACGAGCAGTACTTC; CDR3aa: CASSVGPGSLYEQYF
v_gene: TRBV9; j_gene: TRBJ2-3; abundance: .; d_gene: .; CDR3nt: TGTGCCAGCAGCGTAGTGGCAGGAGCAGATACGCAGTATTTT; CDR3aa: CASSVVAGADTQYF
v_gene: TRBV28; j_gene: TRBJ2-1; abundance: .; d_gene: TRBD1; CDR3nt: TGTGGGACAGGGTTCAATGAGCAGTTCTTC; CDR3aa: CGTGFNEQFF
v_gene: TRBV6-1; j_gene: TRBJ1-2; abundance: .; d_gene: .; CDR3nt: TGTGCCAGCAGTGAGGGCCCTAACTATGGCTACACCTTC; CDR3aa: CASSEGPNYGYTF
v_gene: TRBV7-9; j_gene: TRBJ2-1; abundance: .; d_gene: .; CDR3nt: TGTGCCAGCAGCCAGGACCGGCGCCAAGAGCAGTTCTTC; CDR3aa: CASSQDRRQEQFF
v_gene: TRBV28; j_gene: TRBJ1-1; abundance: .; d_gene: .; CDR3nt: TGTGCCAGCAGTTCAACAGGGTTTAGGGATGAAGCTTTCTTT; CDR3aa: CASSSTGFRDEAFF
v_gene: TRBV6-5; j_gene: TRBJ2-7; abundance: .; d_gene: .; CDR3nt: TGTGCCAGCAGTTACTCAGGGCAGTACGAGCAGTACTTC; CDR3aa: CASSYSGQYEQYF
v_gene: TRBV5-5; j_gene: TRBJ1-1; abundance: .; d_gene: .; CDR3nt: TGTGCCAGCAGCTTGGTCTGGAGTCGGGACACTGAAGCTTTCTTT; CDR3aa: CASSLVWSRDTEAFF
v_gene: TRBV6-5; j_gene: TRBJ2-7; abundance: .; d_gene: TRBD2; CDR3nt: TGTGCCAGCAGTTACTCGCGCGGGAGGGAGTACGAGCAGTACTTC; CDR3aa: CASSYSRGREYEQYF
v_gene: TRBV2; j_gene: TRBJ1-4; abundance: .; d_gene: .; CDR3nt: TGTGCCAGCAGGAGTGTCGCTAATGAAAAACTGTTTTTT; CDR3aa: CASRSVANEKLFF
v_gene: TRBV5-1; j_gene: TRBJ1-1; abundance: .; d_gene: .; CDR3nt: TGCGCCAGCAGTTCCCCGGGCAGGGACACTGAAGCTTTCTTT; CDR3aa: CASSSPGRDTEAFF
v_gene: TRBV15; j_gene: TRBJ2-3; abundance: once; d_gene: .; CDR3nt: TGTGCCACCAGCAGAGATAGGGGTACGGGGGATACGCAGTATTTT; CDR3aa: CATSRDRGTGDTQYF
v_gene: TRBV7-2; j_gene: TRBJ2-7; abundance: .; d_gene: TRBD2; CDR3nt: TGTGCCAGCAGCTTAGTACTAGCGGGAAGTACGTACGAGCAGTACTTC; CDR3aa: CASSLVLAGSTYEQYF
v_gene: TRBV18; j_gene: TRBJ1-4; abundance: .; d_gene: TRBD1; CDR3nt: TGTGCCAGCTCACCCTACAGGGGGAGTGAAAAACTGTTTTTT; CDR3aa: CASSPYRGSEKLFF
v_gene: TRBV7-9; j_gene: TRBJ2-2; abundance: .; d_gene: TRBD1; CDR3nt: TGCCTGACAGGGACCACCGGGGAGCTGTTTTTT; CDR3aa: CLTGTTGELFF
v_gene: TRBV10-2; j_gene: TRBJ2-1; abundance: .; d_gene: TRBD2; CDR3nt: TGCGCCAGCGAGTCCGGGACTAGCGGGAGGGGGGGTTTCAATGAGCAGTTCTTC; CDR3aa: CASESGTSGRGGFNEQFF
v_gene: TRBV11-3; j_gene: TRBJ2-7; abundance: .; d_gene: .; CDR3nt: TGTGCCAGCAGCGACCGTGCAGGGCCAACCTACGAGCAGTACTTC; CDR3aa: CASSDRAGPTYEQYF
v_gene: TRBV27; j_gene: TRBJ2-7; abundance: .; d_gene: TRBD1; CDR3nt: TGTCCTATGCCGGGACAGGTCCTGCCGGAGCAGTACTTC; CDR3aa: CPMPGQVLPEQYF
v_gene: TRBV19; j_gene: TRBJ1-3; abundance: .; d_gene: TRBD1; CDR3nt: TGTGCCAGTATCCCCCGGGGACAGGGCGGAAACACCATATATTTT; CDR3aa: CASIPRGQGGNTIYF
v_gene: TRBV7-2; j_gene: TRBJ2-1; abundance: .; d_gene: .; CDR3nt: TGTGCCAGCAGCGACTCCTACAATGAGCAGTTCTTC; CDR3aa: CASSDSYNEQFF
v_gene: TRBV5-1; j_gene: TRBJ2-6; abundance: .; d_gene: .; CDR3nt: TGCGCCAGCAGCTTGGCAAGCCCTGGGGCCAACGTCCTGACTTTC; CDR3aa: CASSLASPGANVLTF
v_gene: TRBV29-1; j_gene: TRBJ2-5; abundance: .; d_gene: .; CDR3nt: TGCAGCGTTACCTCGGAGACCCAGTACTTC; CDR3aa: CSVTSETQYF
v_gene: TRBV9; j_gene: TRBJ2-1; abundance: .; d_gene: TRBD2; CDR3nt: TGTGCCAGCAGCCCCGGGCGCGGGAGGGCCGACAATGAGCAGTTCTTC; CDR3aa: CASSPGRGRADNEQFF
v_gene: TRBV19; j_gene: TRBJ1-5; abundance: .; d_gene: .; CDR3nt: TGTGCCATCGGTCCTCTCCCTGGGCCCCAGCATTTT; CDR3aa: CAIGPLPGPQHF
v_gene: TRBV18; j_gene: TRBJ2-3; abundance: .; d_gene: .; CDR3nt: TGTGCCAGCTCACTCGATACGCAGTATTTT; CDR3aa: CASSLDTQYF
v_gene: TRBV19; j_gene: TRBJ2-3; abundance: once; d_gene: .; CDR3nt: TGTGCCAGTAGTGTTGGCGTCCCGACAGATACGCAGTATTTT; CDR3aa: CASSVGVPTDTQYF
v_gene: TRBV11-2; j_gene: TRBJ1-5; abundance: .; d_gene: .; CDR3nt: TGTGCCAGCAGCTTAGTCGCAGGCCGAAATCAGCCCCAGCATTTT; CDR3aa: CASSLVAGRNQPQHF
v_gene: TRBV2; j_gene: TRBJ2-5; abundance: .; d_gene: .; CDR3nt: TGTGCCAGCAGCCCCCCCACCACCCTCACAGGTCTGGAGACCCAGTACTTC; CDR3aa: CASSPPTTLTGLETQYF
v_gene: TRBV2; j_gene: TRBJ2-1; abundance: .; d_gene: .; CDR3nt: TGTGCCAGCAGTGCAGTCTACTACAATGAGCAGTTCTTC; CDR3aa: CASSAVYYNEQFF
v_gene: TRBV10-3; j_gene: TRBJ2-7; abundance: .; d_gene: .; CDR3nt: TGTGCCATCAGCCAAAACCTCCCGTTTGGGCGCCGAACTTCCAACTACTACGAGCAGTACTTC; CDR3aa: CAISQNLPFGRRTSNYYEQYF
v_gene: TRBV7-9; j_gene: TRBJ2-1; abundance: .; d_gene: .; CDR3nt: TGTGCCAGCAGCTTAGAGGGCGGAAATGAGCAGTTCTTC; CDR3aa: CASSLEGGNEQFF
v_gene: TRBV4-1; j_gene: TRBJ2-5; abundance: .; d_gene: .; CDR3nt: TGCGCCAGCAGCCGGAAGTTAGGGGGGAGCGCTACCCCTGAGACCCAGTACTTC; CDR3aa: CASSRKLGGSATPETQYF